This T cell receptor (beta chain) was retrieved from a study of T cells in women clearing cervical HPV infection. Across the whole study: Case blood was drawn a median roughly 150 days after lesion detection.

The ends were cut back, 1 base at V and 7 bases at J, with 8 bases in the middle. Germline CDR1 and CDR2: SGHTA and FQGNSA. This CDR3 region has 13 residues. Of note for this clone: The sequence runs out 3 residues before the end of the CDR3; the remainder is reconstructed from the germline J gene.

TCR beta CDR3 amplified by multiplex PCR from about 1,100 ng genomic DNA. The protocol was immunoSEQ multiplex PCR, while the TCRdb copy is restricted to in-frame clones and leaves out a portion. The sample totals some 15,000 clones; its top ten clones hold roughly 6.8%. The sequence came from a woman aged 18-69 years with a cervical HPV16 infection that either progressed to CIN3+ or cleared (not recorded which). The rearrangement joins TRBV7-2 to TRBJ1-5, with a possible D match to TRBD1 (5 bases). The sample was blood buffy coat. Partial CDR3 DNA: TGTGCCAGCAGCTTAGACGACAGACAGCCC. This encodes CASSLDDRQP. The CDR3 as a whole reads CASSLDDRQPQHF.